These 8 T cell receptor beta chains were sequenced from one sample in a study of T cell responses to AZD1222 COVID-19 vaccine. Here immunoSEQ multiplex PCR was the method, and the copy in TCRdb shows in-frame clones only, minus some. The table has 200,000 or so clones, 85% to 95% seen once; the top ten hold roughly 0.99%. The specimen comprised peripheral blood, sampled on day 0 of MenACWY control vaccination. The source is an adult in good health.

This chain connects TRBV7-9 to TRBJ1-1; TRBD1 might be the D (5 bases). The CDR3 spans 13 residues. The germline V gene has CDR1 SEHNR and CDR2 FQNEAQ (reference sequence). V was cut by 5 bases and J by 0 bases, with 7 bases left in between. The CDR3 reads CASSGGVNTEAFF. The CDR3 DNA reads TGTGCCAGCAGCGGAGGGGTGAACACTGAAGCTTTCTTT.

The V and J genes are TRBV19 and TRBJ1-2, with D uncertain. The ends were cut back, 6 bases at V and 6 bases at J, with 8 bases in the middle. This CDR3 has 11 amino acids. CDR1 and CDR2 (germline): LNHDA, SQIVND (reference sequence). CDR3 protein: CASRAGDGYTF. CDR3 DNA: TGTGCCAGTAGGGCTGGCGATGGCTACACCTTC.

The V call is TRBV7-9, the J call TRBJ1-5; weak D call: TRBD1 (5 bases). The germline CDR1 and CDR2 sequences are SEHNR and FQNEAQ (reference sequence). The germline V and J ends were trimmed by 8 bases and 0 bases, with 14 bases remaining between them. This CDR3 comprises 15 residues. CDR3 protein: CASGIGAVSNQPQHF. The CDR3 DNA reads TGTGCCAGCGGCATCGGGGCAGTTAGCAATCAGCCCCAGCATTTT.

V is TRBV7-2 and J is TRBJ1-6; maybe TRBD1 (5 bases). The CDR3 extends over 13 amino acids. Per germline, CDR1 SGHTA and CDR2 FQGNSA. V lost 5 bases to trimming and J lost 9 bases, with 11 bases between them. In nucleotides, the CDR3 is TGTGCCAGCAGCGGCAGGGTTGGTTCACCCCTCCACTTT. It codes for CASSGRVGSPLHF.

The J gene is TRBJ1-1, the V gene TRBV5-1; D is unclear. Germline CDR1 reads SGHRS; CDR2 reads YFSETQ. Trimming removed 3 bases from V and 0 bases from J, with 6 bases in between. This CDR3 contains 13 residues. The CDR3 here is CASSYSMNTEAFF. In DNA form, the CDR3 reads TGCGCCAGCAGCTATTCTATGAACACTGAAGCTTTCTTT.

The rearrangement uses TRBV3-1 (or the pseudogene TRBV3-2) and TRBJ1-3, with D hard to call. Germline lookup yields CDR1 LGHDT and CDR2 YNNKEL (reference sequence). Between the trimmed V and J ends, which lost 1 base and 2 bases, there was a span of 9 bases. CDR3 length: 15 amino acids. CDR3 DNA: TGTGCCAGCAGCCAAGTTTACAATACTGGAAACACCATATATTTT. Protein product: CASSQVYNTGNTIYF.

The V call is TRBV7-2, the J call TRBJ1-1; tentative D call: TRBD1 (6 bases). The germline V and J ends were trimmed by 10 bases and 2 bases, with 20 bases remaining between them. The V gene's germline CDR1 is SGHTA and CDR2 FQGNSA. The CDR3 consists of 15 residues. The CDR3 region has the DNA TGTGCCACCATACAGGGACCGGTGTCTAACACTGAAGCTTTCTTT. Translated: CATIQGPVSNTEAFF.

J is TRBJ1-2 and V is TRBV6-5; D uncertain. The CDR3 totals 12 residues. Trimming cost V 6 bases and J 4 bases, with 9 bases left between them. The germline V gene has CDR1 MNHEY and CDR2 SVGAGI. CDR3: CASRGLGYGYTF. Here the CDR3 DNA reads TGTGCCAGCAGAGGGCTGGGCTATGGCTACACCTTC.